This T cell receptor (beta chain) came from a study of T-cell reconstitution after alpha-beta-depleted transplantation in children. This clonotype was counted at least ten times. A library of TCRbeta sequences, prepared with unique molecular identifiers, was generated. TCRdb re-derived calls from the PCR reads in MiXCR, one entry per CDR3 protein. Of 280,000 or so distinct CDR3 sequences listed, about 9.9% are singletons. Sequenced here: peripheral blood, sampled 180 days after TCRalphabeta/CD19-depleted stem cell transplant. The TCR was taken from a male patient between 2 and 10 years old who had a stem cell transplant for chronic granulomatous disease, so the T cells may come from the graft donor.

This CDR3 reads CASSPTGTNYEQYF. DNA of the CDR3: TGTGCCAGCAGCCCCACCGGGACTAACTACGAGCAGTACTTC. This chain joins TRBV7-9 and TRBJ2-7; 7 bases line up with TRBD2. The germline CDR1 and CDR2 sequences are SEHNR and FQNEAQ (reference sequence). CDR3 size: 14 residues. Trimming removed 5 bases from V and 3 bases from J; junction bases left unmatched: 7.